One sample yielded the 8 T cell receptor beta chains listed below, sequenced in a study of vaccination effects on CD4 cells after COVID-19. Prior to sequencing, the ViraFEST assay stimulated PBMC with viral peptide pools, which expanded the antigen-specific CD4+ T cells. The authors isolated CD4+ T cells after roughly eleven days of culture. None of these healthy vaccinees had been infected with SARS-CoV-2 before vaccination. These receptors have no known antigen. Using immunoSEQ multiplex PCR, the repertoire was profiled, and TCRdb retains in-frame clones only, with some absent. Among 67,000 or so clones listed, approximately 70% were seen once. The specimen comprised CD4+ T cells from PBMCs cultured with HCoV-OC43 spike peptides, sampled before COVID-19 vaccination. Specified subset: HCoV-OC43 spike overlapping peptide pool stimulation. The receptors were gathered from a human donor who received a COVID-19 vaccine.

The chain combines TRBV4-2 with TRBJ2-4; D unclear. CDR3 length equals 16 residues. Germline CDR1 is LGHNA and CDR2 is YNFKEQ. Between the trimmed V and J ends, which lost 4 bases and 1 base, there was a span of 14 bases. DNA of the CDR3: TGTGCCAGCAGCCGCACACCATCCGAGGCCAAAAACATTCAGTACTTC. Its protein is CASSRTPSEAKNIQYF.

This rearrangement joins TRBV5-1 to TRBJ1-6; D gene uncertain. Per germline, CDR1 SGHRS and CDR2 YFSETQ. Trimming left V 0 bases short and J 7 bases short, with 11 bases between. The CDR3 is 15 amino acids. CDR3 bases: TGCGCCAGCAGCTTGGACGTTCCGGCCAATTCACCCCTCCACTTT. Translating it yields CASSLDVPANSPLHF. Using reference TRBV5-1 and TRBJ1-6 for the parts outside the CDR3, the full variable domain is KAGVTQTPRYLIKTRGQQVTLSCSPISGHRSVSWYQQTPGQGLQFLFEYFSETQRNKGNFPGRFSGRQFSNSRSEMNVSTLELGDSALYLCASSLDVPANSPLHFGNGTRLTVT.

V usage is TRBV7-8 and J usage is TRBJ1-5, with D possibly being TRBD1 (6 bases). This CDR3 spans 16 amino acids. Germline V gives CDR1 SGHVS, CDR2 FQNEAQ. Trimming stripped 3 bases from V and 1 base from J, with 13 bases between. The CDR3 protein is CASSFNAGASNQPQHF. The CDR3 region has the DNA TGTGCCAGCAGCTTTAACGCAGGGGCGAGCAATCAGCCCCAGCATTTT.

The CDR3 loop reads CSAATPEEQYV. In DNA form, the CDR3 reads TGCAGTGCAGCCACCCCGGAAGAGCAGTACGTC. The rearrangement links TRBV20-1 to TRBJ2-7; no reliable D call. This CDR3 is 11 amino acids long. Germline V lookup: CDR1 DFQATT, CDR2 SNEGSKA (reference sequence). Deletions cut 6 bases from V and 7 bases from J, with 13 bases between.

This chain joins TRBV5-6 and TRBJ1-2; tentatively, D is TRBD1 (5 bases). Germline V lookup: CDR1 SGHDT, CDR2 YYEEEE. The CDR3 runs 17 residues. V was clipped by 1 base and J by 5 bases, with 21 bases between them. The CDR3 sequence: CASSLRAGSSGVYGYTF. As DNA, the CDR3 is TGTGCCAGCAGCTTGAGGGCAGGGTCGTCTGGGGTGTATGGCTACACCTTC.

This clone occurred a few times. The CDR3 loop is CASSYNTGELFF. DNA for the CDR3: TGCGCCAGCAGCTATAACACCGGGGAGCTGTTTTTT. The rearrangement uses TRBV5-1 and TRBJ2-2, with unresolved D. V dropped 3 bases and J dropped 2 bases, with 2 bases sitting between them. This CDR3 region has 12 residues. CDR1 and CDR2 (germline): SGHRS, YFSETQ.

V is TRBV12-5 and J is TRBJ2-5, with D tentatively TRBD2 (6 bases). The V gene's germline CDR1 is LGHNT and CDR2 FRNRAP. Trimming cost V 5 bases and J 2 bases, with 12 bases left between them. The CDR3 sequence is 14 residues long. The CDR3 sequence: CASGPTTSQETQYF. CDR3 in DNA: TGTGCTAGTGGTCCGACGACTAGTCAAGAGACCCAGTACTTC.

The rearrangement links TRBV12-5 to TRBJ2-2, with D tentatively TRBD2 (6 bases). This CDR3 has 17 amino acids. V gave up 7 bases and J gave up 1 base, with 19 bases separating them. Germline values: CDR1 LGHNT, CDR2 FRNRAP. CDR3: CASVERRGSGNTGELFF. CDR3 coding DNA: TGTGCTAGTGTGGAAAGGCGGGGTAGCGGGAACACCGGGGAGCTGTTTTTT.